Described below is a single TCR beta chain sequence and its context. Its target is unknown. Libraries of TRB cDNA were made by 5' RACE and carried UMIs. TCRdb re-called the 5' RACE reads, yielding one record per CDR3 amino acid sequence without DNA. The specimen's table records 85,000 to 120,000 distinct CDR3 sequences. Germline-derived CDR1 and CDR2 are SGHDT and YYEEEE. This CDR3 comprises 15 residues. The study sorted every CD8+ T cell subset in triplicate at 300,000 cells each. This sample is part of a study of CXCR3-negative and CXCR3-positive naive CD8 T cells. Study details: The libraries together contributed some 140 million TRB reads, each supplying about 1.5 +/- 0.3 million.

Study-level results: Naive cells that were CXCR3-positive had more hydrophobic TRB CDR3s (compared with CXCR3-negative naive cells).

The sequenced sample was naive CXCR3+ CD8+ T cells from blood. Subset meaning: CD45RO-CCR7+CD27+CD95- naive CD8+ T cells expressing CXCR3 (TNR3+). This TCR derives from a human donor in good health. Some clones in this sample may be carry-over from other donors' samples. The rearrangement uses TRBV5-6 and TRBJ1-5. The CDR3 here is CASSVSPNSNQPQHF.